This T cell receptor beta chain was sequenced in a study of shared clonotypes between healthy human individuals. The germline V gene encodes CDR1 LNHDA and CDR2 SQIVND (reference sequence). The CDR3 contains 13 residues. Trimming removed 4 bases from V and 3 bases from J, with 9 bases in between. This clone has a handful of counts. Generated by immunoSEQ multiplex PCR, the TCRdb table keeps only in-frame clones and is missing some. The sample has some 2,500,000 clones, 85% to 95% seen once. What was sequenced was naive CD4+ T cells from PBMCs. Specified subset: CD45RA+ positively selected. The V gene is TRBV19, the J gene TRBJ1-2; D is ambiguous. This receptor was obtained from a man between 18 and 35 years old in good health. Some clones in this sample may be carry-over from other donors' samples. CDR3 protein: CASSKQIDYGYTF. CDR3 DNA sequence: TGTGCCAGTAGTAAGCAGATAGACTATGGCTACACCTTC.